The 29 T cell receptor beta chains reported below all come from one sample, sequenced in a study of T cell repertoires in cytomegalovirus infection. TCRdb re-called the reads through MiXCR, storing one row per CDR3 protein. Of some 500,000 distinct CDR3 sequences in the sample, approximately 40% were seen once. No cognate antigen is known for these TCRs. Sequenced here: cultured PBMCs, sampled from culture after CMV antigen stimulation. These receptors were collected from a human donor in good health (CMV status not recorded). Some clones in this sample may be carry-over from other donors' samples.

V gene TRBV10-3 combines with J gene TRBJ1-3, with 9 bases aligning to TRBD1. Unmatched junction bases numbered 3, after V lost 2 bases and J lost 4 bases. This CDR3 comprises 15 residues. Germline CDR1 and CDR2: ENHRY and SYGVKD. In nucleotides, the CDR3 is TGTGCCATCAGTGAGATGGGACAGGGAGGAAACACCATATATTTT. Translating it yields CAISEMGQGGNTIYF.

The rearrangement links TRBV3-1 to TRBJ1-1; no clear D. Germline CDR1 and CDR2: LGHDT and YNNKEL (reference sequence). V was trimmed by 2 bases and J by 3 bases, leaving 7 bases between them. The CDR3 extends over 13 amino acids. CDR3 protein: CASSQWVDTEAFF. Written as DNA, the CDR3 is TGTGCCAGCAGCCAATGGGTAGACACTGAAGCTTTCTTT.

This rearrangement joins TRBV28 to TRBJ2-7; possibly TRBD1 for D (5 bases). The CDR3 spans 11 residues. The V end was cut by 10 bases, the J end by 4 bases, with 11 bases between. CDR1 and CDR2 from the germline V gene are MDHEN and SYDVKM. CDR3 loop: CAIKDSYEQYF. CDR3 nucleotide sequence: TGTGCCATCAAAGACAGTTACGAGCAGTACTTC.

This chain connects TRBV7-6 to TRBJ2-1, with D maybe TRBD1 (6 bases). Per the germline V gene, CDR1 is SGHVS and CDR2 is FNYEAQ. The CDR3 extends over 14 amino acids. The V end was cut by 8 bases, the J end by 4 bases, with 15 bases between. The CDR3 DNA reads TGTGCCAGCGGCCCCGACAGGTCGTACAATGAGCAGTTCTTC. Translation: CASGPDRSYNEQFF.

The table lists this clonotype with a few counts. The chain links TRBV4-1 to TRBJ2-7; 7 bases match TRBD2. The trim removed 0 bases at V and 1 base at J, leaving 6 bases unmatched. The CDR3 extends over 16 amino acids. Germline assignment: CDR1 MGHRA and CDR2 YSYEKL. CDR3 sequence: CASSQEGTNPSYEQYF. CDR3 coding DNA: TGCGCCAGCAGCCAAGAAGGGACTAACCCATCCTACGAGCAGTACTTC.

This clonotype was seen a few times. This chain connects TRBV28 to TRBJ1-1; D is uncertain. CDR1 and CDR2 from the germline V gene are MDHEN and SYDVKM. Trimming took 7 bases from V and 0 from J, leaving 9 bases between them. The CDR3 is made up of 13 amino acids. The CDR3 DNA sequence: TGTGCCAGCACCTCTGAGATGAACACTGAAGCTTTCTTT. Residues: CASTSEMNTEAFF. Supplemented by reference TRBV28 and TRBJ1-1, the full variable domain reads DVKVTQSSRYLVKRTGEKVFLECVQDMDHENMFWYRQDPGLGLRLIYFSYDVKMKEKGDIPEGYSVSREKKERFSLILESASTNQTSMYLCASTSEMNTEAFFGQGTRLTVV.

The genes are TRBV27 and TRBJ2-7, with D hard to call. The CDR3 spans 14 residues. V shed 2 bases and J shed 5 bases, with 13 bases lying between them. Germline CDR1 and CDR2: MNHEY and SMNVEV (reference sequence). CDR3 sequence reads: CASSLTPMGDEQYF. The CDR3 nucleotides are TGTGCCAGCAGTTTAACCCCTATGGGCGACGAGCAGTACTTC.

J is TRBJ2-1 and V is TRBV28; 14 nucleotides agree with TRBD2. The J segment lost 12 bases and the V segment lost 6 bases, leaving 4 bases of the junction unmatched. Germline assignment: CDR1 MDHEN and CDR2 SYDVKM. This CDR3 has 13 amino acids. CDR3 sequence reads: CASRPGLAGGQFF. CDR3 coding DNA: TGTGCCAGCAGACCAGGACTAGCGGGGGGGCAGTTCTTC.

The chain is built from TRBV6-2 or TRBV6-3 and TRBJ2-6, with 10 bases identical to TRBD2. Germline V lookup: CDR1 MNHEY, CDR2 SVGEGT. Trimming removed 8 bases from V and 4 bases from J; junction bases left unmatched: 11. This CDR3 contains 17 residues. The CDR3 nucleotides are TGTGCCAGCTCCCAGCGGGAGGGCCCGTCGGGGGCCAACGTCCTGACTTTC. Translating it yields CASSQREGPSGANVLTF.

Comment on this clonotype: One end of the junction fails to match germline, which may point to a read error. The chain joins TRBV19 to TRBJ1-5, with 10 bases aligning to TRBD1. The CDR3 is 17 amino acids. Germline-derived CDR1 and CDR2 are LNHDA and SQIVND (reference sequence). The CDR3 here is CASTITVGDRGNQPQHF. As DNA, the CDR3 is TGTGCCAGTACCATCACCGTGGGGGACAGGGGCAATCAGCCCCAGCACTTT.

This clonotype was detected a few times. This chain uses TRBV7-2 with TRBJ2-1; weak D call: TRBD2 (5 bases). CDR3 length: 14 residues. In germline, CDR1 is SGHTA, CDR2 FQGNSA. V dropped 1 base and J dropped 6 bases, with 10 bases sitting between them. The CDR3 here is CASSLEAAVNEQFF. The DNA of the CDR3 is TGTGCCAGCAGCTTAGAAGCGGCCGTCAATGAGCAGTTCTTC.

This clonotype was observed a few times. This chain joins TRBV28 and TRBJ1-5; TRBD1 aligns across 9 bases. Per germline, CDR1 MDHEN and CDR2 SYDVKM. Losses at the gene ends were 4 bases for V and 9 bases for J; bases not matched to a gene: 13. The CDR3 totals 16 residues. The CDR3 region has the DNA TGTGCCAGCAGTTATCGGGACAGGGCCCTTATACGGCCCCAGCATTTT. Encoded protein: CASSYRDRALIRPQHF.

The V and J genes are TRBV12-3 or TRBV12-4 and TRBJ2-5; D not resolved. With 3 bases removed from V and 5 bases from J, the gap between germline ends came to 10 bases. The CDR3 sequence is 13 residues long. As DNA, the CDR3 is TGTGCCAGCAGTTTCGTTAGAAGTGAGACCCAGTACTTC. Translation: CASSFVRSETQYF.

This chain connects TRBV7-2 to TRBJ2-7; D is uncertain. V lost 4 bases and J lost 2, with 12 bases in between. There are 14 residues in the CDR3. Germline V lookup: CDR1 SGHTA, CDR2 FQGNSA. This chain's CDR3 is CASSWGPGAYEQYF. The CDR3 DNA is TGTGCCAGCAGCTGGGGTCCTGGGGCCTACGAGCAGTACTTC. Filled out from reference TRBV7-2 and TRBJ2-7, the complete variable domain reads GAGVSQSPSNKVTEKGKDVELRCDPISGHTALYWYRQSLGQGLEFLIYFQGNSAPDKSGLPSDRFSAERTGGSVSTLTIQRTQQEDSAVYLCASSWGPGAYEQYFGPGTRLTVT.

V and J are TRBV6-2 or TRBV6-3 and TRBJ2-2, with 7 bases lining up with TRBD1. CDR3 length: 13 residues. Germline V CDR1 and CDR2: MNHEY, SVGEGT. V shed 2 bases and J 6 bases; nucleotides not matched to a gene: 0. CDR3 in amino acids: CASSYRGPGELFF. The CDR3 nucleotides read TGTGCCAGCAGTTACAGGGGGCCCGGGGAGCTGTTTTTT.

The table lists this clonotype with a few counts. CDR3 nucleotide sequence: TGTGCCAGCAGCCCTGGACTAGCGGGAGGTCAAGAGCAGTTCTTC. This sequence encodes CASSPGLAGGQEQFF. The chain combines TRBV7-2 with TRBJ2-1; 14 bases agree with TRBD2. The CDR3 runs 15 residues. The junction had 7 bases not matched to a gene; V was cut back by 5 bases and J by 10 bases. The germline V gene has CDR1 SGHTA and CDR2 FQGNSA.

This chain connects TRBV20-1 to TRBJ2-2; TRBD1 agrees at 7 bases. The CDR3 is 14 residues long. Germline V gene data show CDR1 as DFQATT and CDR2 as SNEGSKA (reference sequence). J was trimmed by 4 bases and V by 6 bases; bases with no gene match: 8. CDR3 sequence reads: CSATTGTGTGELFF. The CDR3 region has the DNA TGCAGTGCCACGACAGGGACGGGCACCGGGGAGCTGTTTTTT.

The V call is TRBV7-9, the J call TRBJ1-2, with TRBD1 as a possible D gene (5 bases). The germline V gene has CDR1 SEHNR and CDR2 FQNEAQ (reference sequence). Trimming took off 4 bases at V and 3 bases at J, with 21 bases between the two ends. The CDR3 covers 17 residues. CDR3 loop: CASSSFPRDLRDYGYTF. The CDR3 DNA follows: TGTGCCAGCAGCTCGTTCCCAAGGGACCTCCGGGACTATGGCTACACCTTC.

Many counts were recorded for this clonotype. V usage is TRBV7-2 and J usage is TRBJ1-2; TRBD1 is a possible D gene (5 bases). This CDR3 is built from 13 residues. Trimming removed 4 bases from V and 0 bases from J, with 6 bases in between. CDR1 is SGHTA and CDR2 is FQGNSA in the germline V gene. CDR3 loop: CASSSRANYGYTF. The CDR3 nucleotides are TGTGCCAGCAGCTCCAGGGCTAACTATGGCTACACCTTC.

This rearrangement joins TRBV27 to TRBJ2-7, with unresolved D. Germline V gene sequence: CDR1 MNHEY, CDR2 SMNVEV (reference sequence). The CDR3 has 14 residues. Trimming took off 3 bases at V and 1 base at J, with 10 bases between the two ends. This CDR3 reads CASSFLSPSYEQYF. The CDR3 DNA follows: TGTGCCAGCAGTTTTCTATCGCCGTCCTACGAGCAGTACTTC.

The table lists this clonotype with many counts. This chain joins TRBV7-2 and TRBJ2-1, with 8 nucleotides matching TRBD2. From germline, CDR1 is SGHTA and CDR2 FQGNSA. The CDR3 extends over 15 amino acids. V was pared by 5 bases and J by 3 bases, with 6 bases of the junction left unmatched. The CDR3 nucleotides are TGTGCCAGCAGCCTACGTCGGGGGGGCTACAATGAGCAGTTCTTC. This gives the protein CASSLRRGGYNEQFF.

The V gene is TRBV12-3 or TRBV12-4, the J gene TRBJ2-3, with no clear D. The CDR3 is 12 residues long. V shed 5 bases and J shed 8 bases, with 11 bases lying between them. CDR3 amino acids: CASSLPTGTQYF. The CDR3 nucleotides read TGTGCCAGCAGTCTCCCTACCGGTACGCAGTATTTT.

This clonotype has only a few counts. The chain links TRBV7-9 to TRBJ2-7, with a possible D match to TRBD2 (5 bases). This CDR3 comprises 15 residues. The V end was cut by 1 base, the J end by 2 bases, with 12 bases between. Germline V gives CDR1 SEHNR, CDR2 FQNEAQ (reference sequence). The CDR3 protein is CASSLEAGTPYEQYF. The CDR3 coding sequence is TGTGCCAGCAGCTTAGAGGCGGGTACACCCTACGAGCAGTACTTC.

The rearrangement links TRBV28 to TRBJ1-3; no clear D. The CDR3 totals 15 residues. V was shortened by 5 bases and J by 0 bases, with 11 bases between the two germline ends. Germline V CDR1 and CDR2: MDHEN, SYDVKM. The CDR3 sequence is CASSAGLLSGNTIYF. The CDR3 DNA reads TGTGCCAGCAGTGCCGGATTACTCTCTGGAAACACCATATATTTT.

V gene TRBV5-4 combines with J gene TRBJ2-1; D unclear. Germline CDR1 and CDR2: SGHNT and YYREEE (reference sequence). Trimming left V 2 bases short and J 5 bases short, with 5 bases between. This CDR3 spans 12 amino acids. Written as DNA, the CDR3 is TGTGCCAGCAGCTTATGGGACAATGAGCAGTTCTTC. Protein sequence: CASSLWDNEQFF.

This clonotype has a handful of counts. The V gene is TRBV7-9, the J gene TRBJ2-1; D is uncertain. This CDR3 has 15 residues. Trimming took 4 bases from V and 0 from J, leaving 10 bases between them. The germline CDR1 and CDR2 sequences are SEHNR and FQNEAQ (reference sequence). As DNA, the CDR3 is TGTGCCAGCAGCTCCCCTTTTGACTCCTACAATGAGCAGTTCTTC. It encodes CASSSPFDSYNEQFF.

This sequence joins TRBV27 and TRBJ1-1; D is uncertain. The germline CDR1 and CDR2 sequences are MNHEY and SMNVEV (reference sequence). This CDR3 is 12 amino acids long. The V end lost 6 bases, the J end lost 4 bases, and 9 bases lay between the germline ends. The chain's CDR3 is CASSHRSTEAFF. CDR3 bases: TGTGCCAGCAGCCACCGGAGCACTGAAGCTTTCTTT.

This clonotype showed up just a few times. V is TRBV6-2 or TRBV6-3 and J is TRBJ2-5, with 9 bases lining up with TRBD2. The CDR3 sequence is 14 residues long. Germline V gene lookup returns CDR1 MNHEY and CDR2 SVGEGT. The V and J ends lost 2 bases and 5 bases, in that order; junction bases with no gene match: 3. CDR3 protein: CASSYGGRAETQYF. The CDR3 nucleotides are TGTGCCAGCAGTTACGGCGGGAGGGCCGAGACCCAGTACTTC.

The chain combines TRBV7-2 with TRBJ2-1; 10 bases fit TRBD2. Germline V gene sequence: CDR1 SGHTA, CDR2 FQGNSA. The CDR3 is 17 amino acids. With V trimmed by 1 base and J by 8 bases, 11 bases remained unmatched. The CDR3 sequence is CASSLVAASGSAHEQFF. CDR3 coding DNA: TGTGCCAGCAGCTTAGTGGCGGCTAGCGGGAGTGCCCATGAGCAGTTCTTC.